These 5 T cell receptor beta chains share one sample of origin, sequenced in a study of neoadjuvant anti-PD-1 for oral cavity cancer (dated by TCRdb to about 2021). In the paper's terms, the time point label means: before neoadjuvant nivolumab. The library was built by means of the immunoSEQ multiplex PCR assay. Entries here come from immuneACCESS through TCRdb and include only in-frame sequences with V and J called. Some clones fail to appear in such tables; in the studies checked, an unresolved V gene covers under half of the shortfall, and the cause of the remainder is unknown. The sample profile shows some 66,000 clones; more than 70% of them were found once. The ten largest clones add up to around 3.2% of the sample. The sequenced sample was PBMCs, obtained before nivolumab (anti-PD-1) treatment. Receptor source: a person aged 40-85 years with oral cavity squamous cell carcinoma.

This chain joins TRBV5-1 and TRBJ2-7, with D tentatively TRBD1 or TRBD2 (5 bases each). CDR1 is SGHRS and CDR2 is YFSETQ in the germline V gene. This CDR3 spans 16 amino acids. V was cut by 2 bases and J by 0 bases, with 15 bases left in between. The CDR3 region is CASSFGTGLSSYEQYF. CDR3 DNA: TGCGCCAGCAGCTTCGGAACAGGACTGAGCTCCTACGAGCAGTACTTC. The variable domain in full, completed from reference TRBV5-1 and TRBJ2-7, reads KAGVTQTPRYLIKTRGQQVTLSCSPISGHRSVSWYQQTPGQGLQFLFEYFSETQRNKGNFPGRFSGRQFSNSRSEMNVSTLELGDSALYLCASSFGTGLSSYEQYFGPGTRLTVT.

The chain uses TRBV10-3 and TRBJ1-2, with D hard to call. CDR1 and CDR2 from the germline V gene are ENHRY and SYGVKD. Trimming cost V 7 bases and J 5 bases, with 17 bases left between them. The CDR3 has 14 residues. Written as DNA, the CDR3 is TGTGCCATCACTCACGTCCACAGAAGTTATGGCTACACCTTC. It yields the protein CAITHVHRSYGYTF.

The chain carries TRBV4-1 and TRBJ2-1; 7 bases align to TRBD2. V gave up 4 bases and J gave up 12 bases; unmatched junction bases: 15. CDR1 MGHRA and CDR2 YSYEKL come from the germline V gene. This CDR3 is built from 15 residues. The CDR3 protein is CASSPLARGFEWQFF. As DNA, the CDR3 is TGCGCCAGCAGCCCACTAGCGCGGGGATTCGAGTGGCAGTTCTTC.

The V and J genes are TRBV5-5 and TRBJ1-4, with a weak D call TRBD1 (5 bases). Between the trimmed V and J ends, which lost 0 bases and 5 bases, there was a span of 11 bases. This CDR3 comprises 15 residues. The V gene's germline CDR1 is SGHKS and CDR2 YYEKEE (reference sequence). CDR3 loop: CASSLDPGTNEKLFF. The CDR3, as DNA: TGTGCCAGCAGCTTGGACCCCGGGACCAATGAAAAACTGTTTTTT.

This clone came up a few times. The identical CDR3 is also encoded by other nucleotide sequences in the sample. The chain has TRBV6-5 and TRBJ1-6; 9 nucleotides match TRBD1. The germline V gene encodes CDR1 MNHEY and CDR2 SVGAGI. V shed 3 bases and J 10 bases; nucleotides not matched to a gene: 7. The CDR3 extends over 15 amino acids. CDR3 DNA: TGTGCCAGCAGTTATTCCCGGACAGGGGACTCACCCCTCCACTTT. It specifies CASSYSRTGDSPLHF.